The 30 T cell receptor beta chains below all came from one sample that was sequenced in a study of OX40 agonist ivuxolimab in advanced cancers. Profiling relied on immunoSEQ multiplex PCR, and the TCRdb table lists in-frame clones only, not all of them. This sample has about 150,000 clones, with roughly 94% found just once. The sequencing here drew on CD4+ or CD8+ T cells sorted from blood, taken in a trial of the OX40 agonist ivuxolimab. These receptors all come from an adult with an advanced solid tumor such as melanoma, head and neck, liver or kidney cancer.

The CDR3: CASSRGGLTEAFF. For the CDR3, the DNA is TGTGCCAGCAGTCGGGGGGGCCTCACTGAAGCTTTCTTT. The gene calls are TRBV28 and TRBJ1-1; tentatively, D is TRBD1 (6 bases). The CDR3 has 13 amino acids. In germline, CDR1 is MDHEN, CDR2 SYDVKM. The V gene lost 5 bases and the J gene lost 4 bases, with 11 bases spanning the gap.

V gene TRBV11-2 combines with J gene TRBJ2-7; D ambiguous. The CDR3 totals 15 residues. Germline CDR1 reads SGHAT; CDR2 reads FQNNGV. Trimming removed 0 bases from V and 0 bases from J, with 9 bases in between. The DNA of the CDR3 is TGTGCCAGCAGCTTAGACAGGTTGAGCTCCTACGAGCAGTACTTC. The encoded protein is CASSLDRLSSYEQYF.

The chain combines TRBV27 with TRBJ2-1, with 9 bases aligning to TRBD2. The CDR3 sequence is 18 residues long. The germline CDR1 and CDR2 sequences are MNHEY and SMNVEV (reference sequence). V gave up 4 bases and J gave up 1 base; unmatched junction bases: 11. CDR3 sequence (DNA): TGTGCCAGCAGTTCAGGCGCGGGGGGGATGCAATCCTACAATGAGCAGTTCTTC. Its translation is CASSSGAGGMQSYNEQFF.

V usage is TRBV7-2 and J usage is TRBJ2-7; D remains unclear. Trimming cost V 1 base and J 4 bases, with 8 bases left between them. The CDR3 totals 13 residues. The germline CDR1 and CDR2 sequences are SGHTA and FQGNSA. This CDR3 reads CASSLDPRYEQYF. For the CDR3, the DNA is TGTGCCAGCAGCTTAGACCCTAGGTACGAGCAGTACTTC.

V and J are TRBV5-1 and TRBJ2-2; D gene uncertain. The V end lost 0 bases, the J end lost 1 base, and 4 bases lay between the germline ends. The germline gives CDR1 SGHRS, CDR2 YFSETQ. The CDR3 is made up of 14 amino acids. The CDR3 reads CASSLEGNTGELFF. In DNA, the CDR3 is TGCGCCAGCAGCTTGGAGGGGAACACCGGGGAGCTGTTTTTT.

The V gene is TRBV5-4, the J gene TRBJ2-2; no firm D call. Looked up from germline, CDR1 is SGHNT and CDR2 is YYREEE (reference sequence). Deletions cut 1 base from V and 1 base from J, with 11 bases between. This CDR3 comprises 16 residues. CDR3 region: CASSLRLGLNTGELFF. In nucleotides, the CDR3 is TGTGCCAGCAGCTTGCGTTTAGGGCTGAACACCGGGGAGCTGTTTTTT.

The rearrangement joins TRBV7-2 to TRBJ1-2; tentative D call: TRBD1 (6 bases). Germline V CDR1 and CDR2: SGHTA, FQGNSA. This CDR3 is built from 14 residues. V was pared by 0 bases and J by 7 bases, with 12 bases between. CDR3 protein: CASSLAGGQAGYTF. The CDR3 nucleotides are TGTGCCAGCAGCTTAGCGGGGGGGCAGGCTGGCTACACCTTC. Full variable domain (remainder filled in from reference TRBV7-2 and TRBJ1-2): GAGVSQSPSNKVTEKGKDVELRCDPISGHTALYWYRQSLGQGLEFLIYFQGNSAPDKSGLPSDRFSAERTGGSVSTLTIQRTQQEDSAVYLCASSLAGGQAGYTFGSGTRLTVV.

This clone was seen only once. The J gene is TRBJ2-1, the V gene TRBV19; TRBD2 aligns across 11 bases. With V trimmed by 7 bases and J by 6 bases, 14 bases remained unmatched. This CDR3 region has 17 residues. Germline V lookup: CDR1 LNHDA, CDR2 SQIVND (reference sequence). The CDR3: CASTKLAGVGPSNEQFF. The CDR3 nucleotides read TGTGCCAGTACCAAACTAGCGGGAGTAGGCCCCAGCAATGAGCAGTTCTTC.

This chain uses TRBV18 with TRBJ1-1; D is possibly TRBD1 (5 bases). Germline V gene data show CDR1 as KGHSH and CDR2 as LQKENI. Trimming took 3 bases from V and 4 from J, leaving 18 bases between them. This CDR3 has 16 residues. The CDR3: CASSPLGGGVGTEAFF. In nucleotides, the CDR3 is TGTGCCAGCTCACCCCTAGGTGGGGGGGTCGGCACTGAAGCTTTCTTT.

This rearrangement joins TRBV7-2 to TRBJ1-1, with no clear D. V was trimmed by 4 bases and J by 7 bases, leaving 10 bases between them. This CDR3 spans 12 amino acids. Germline V CDR1 and CDR2: SGHTA, FQGNSA. This chain's CDR3 is CASSSQRIEAFF. In nucleotides, the CDR3 is TGTGCCAGCAGCTCCCAAAGGATTGAAGCTTTCTTT.

About this clone itself: Other DNA sequences in the same sample also yield this CDR3. V and J are TRBV28 and TRBJ2-5; 8 bases match TRBD1. Germline V lookup: CDR1 MDHEN, CDR2 SYDVKM. This CDR3 has 14 amino acids. V lost 6 bases to trimming and J lost 4 bases; unmatched junction nucleotides: 7. In DNA, the CDR3 is TGTGCCAGCAGCCGTGGACAGGGAAGAGAGACCCAGTACTTC. The encoded protein is CASSRGQGRETQYF.

The chain employs TRBV15 and TRBJ2-1; D is possibly TRBD1 or TRBD2 (5 bases each). The germline V and J ends were trimmed by 0 bases and 7 bases, with 13 bases remaining between them. CDR3 length equals 15 residues. Germline loops: CDR1 LNHNV, CDR2 YYDKDF (reference sequence). The CDR3 DNA sequence: TGTGCCACCAGCAGAGATGGGACGGAGTCTAATGAGCAGTTCTTC. It translates to CATSRDGTESNEQFF.

The gene calls are TRBV18 and TRBJ2-1; a possible D gene is TRBD1 (6 bases). V was clipped by 1 base and J by 2 bases, with 12 bases between them. The CDR3 is made up of 16 amino acids. Germline CDR1 and CDR2: KGHSH and LQKENI. CDR3 in DNA: TGTGCCAGCTCACCACGGAAGGGGGACCCCTACAATGAGCAGTTCTTC. It encodes CASSPRKGDPYNEQFF.

In its sample, this clone was seen once. The CDR3 sequence: CASSVIRDRGDNEQFF. The DNA for the CDR3 is TGTGCCAGCAGTGTTATCCGGGACAGGGGAGATAATGAGCAGTTCTTC. This chain joins TRBV6-1 and TRBJ2-1, with TRBD1 matching 10 bases. The trim removed 4 bases at V and 7 bases at J, leaving 10 bases unmatched. Germline-derived CDR1 and CDR2 are MNHNS and SASEGT. CDR3 length: 16 amino acids.

V is TRBV27 and J is TRBJ1-2; TRBD1 aligns across 11 bases. The CDR3 totals 15 residues. CDR1 is MNHEY and CDR2 is SMNVEV in the germline V gene (reference sequence). V shed 5 bases, J shed 4 bases, and the junction held 6 bases outside the gene matches. CDR3 residues: CASSTTGTGGYGYTF. The CDR3 DNA follows: TGTGCCAGCAGTACAACCGGGACAGGGGGCTATGGCTACACCTTC.

V usage is TRBV4-1 and J usage is TRBJ2-1, with D perhaps matching TRBD2 (6 bases). The germline V gene has CDR1 MGHRA and CDR2 YSYEKL. The CDR3 runs to 18 residues. Between the trimmed V and J ends, which lost 1 base and 5 bases, there was a span of 21 bases. CDR3 region: CASSQGTPERRVHNEQFF. For the CDR3, the DNA is TGCGCCAGCAGCCAAGGGACGCCCGAGCGGAGGGTTCACAATGAGCAGTTCTTC.

The chain has TRBV4-1 and TRBJ2-7, with 11 bases aligning to TRBD2. This CDR3 has 18 amino acids. After removal of 0 bases from V and 3 bases from J, the junction contained 10 bases not matched to a gene. CDR1 is MGHRA and CDR2 is YSYEKL in the germline V gene. Written as DNA, the CDR3 is TGCGCCAGCAGCCAAGATTTAGGTCTAGCGGGAGGTTACTACGAGCAGTACTTC. The encoded protein is CASSQDLGLAGGYYEQYF.

The V gene is TRBV29-1, the J gene TRBJ2-1; 16 bases line up with TRBD2. CDR1 and CDR2 (germline): SQVTM, ANQGSEA. This CDR3 contains 16 residues. V shed 7 bases, J shed 2 bases, and the junction held 5 bases outside the gene matches. This CDR3 is CSAAGTSGRAYNEQFF. DNA of the CDR3: TGCAGCGCGGCCGGGACTAGCGGGAGGGCCTACAATGAGCAGTTCTTC.

The V gene is TRBV5-6, the J gene TRBJ1-2; D is uncertain. V lost 1 base and J 4 bases, leaving 14 bases between the germline ends. Germline V gives CDR1 SGHDT, CDR2 YYEEEE. This CDR3 has 15 residues. This CDR3 is CASSLWNSPSYGYTF. CDR3 sequence (DNA): TGTGCCAGCAGCTTGTGGAACTCTCCTTCCTATGGCTACACCTTC.

The chain combines TRBV11-2 with TRBJ1-2; TRBD1 might be the D (6 bases). Trimming removed 2 bases from V and 2 bases from J, with 12 bases in between. The germline V gene encodes CDR1 SGHAT and CDR2 FQNNGV. This CDR3 comprises 15 residues. CDR3 coding DNA: TGTGCCAGCAGCTTACATCAGGGGCCCAACTATGGCTACACCTTC. Translating it yields CASSLHQGPNYGYTF.

The chain links TRBV28 to TRBJ1-6, with D tentatively TRBD1 (6 bases). The CDR3 covers 15 residues. Germline V CDR1 and CDR2: MDHEN, SYDVKM. The V end was cut by 2 bases, the J end by 4 bases, with 9 bases between. The CDR3 loop is CASSLRGGYNSPLHF. The DNA of the CDR3 is TGTGCCAGCAGTTTACGAGGGGGATATAATTCACCCCTCCACTTT.

The genes are TRBV27 and TRBJ1-4; unclear D gene. The CDR3 is 13 residues long. CDR1 is MNHEY, CDR2 SMNVEV, per germline (reference sequence). Trimming took off 3 bases at V and 8 bases at J, with 10 bases between the two ends. The CDR3 coding sequence is TGTGCCAGCAGTTTTCGGGAGGAAGAAAAACTGTTTTTT. Translating gives CASSFREEEKLFF.

V is TRBV27 and J is TRBJ1-4; weak D call: TRBD1 (5 bases). The ends were cut back, 4 bases at V and 7 bases at J, with 16 bases in the middle. This CDR3 contains 15 residues. Germline V gene lookup returns CDR1 MNHEY and CDR2 SMNVEV (reference sequence). The CDR3 DNA follows: TGTGCCAGCAGTTCCTCATCAGGGTTGAGTGAAAAACTGTTTTTT. As protein: CASSSSSGLSEKLFF.

This chain joins TRBV4-2 and TRBJ1-3, with D possibly being TRBD1 (5 bases). CDR3 size: 18 residues. Trimming left V 8 bases short and J 0 bases short, with 23 bases between. Germline-derived CDR1 and CDR2 are LGHNA and YNFKEQ. CDR3 bases: TGTGCCAGCCGGCCGACGGGACCTAGCGGCCTCTCTGGAAACACCATATATTTT. Amino acid sequence: CASRPTGPSGLSGNTIYF.

The chain combines TRBV11-1 with TRBJ1-1, with 8 bases that match TRBD1. CDR3 length equals 15 residues. Germline assignment: CDR1 SGHAT and CDR2 FQDESV (reference sequence). J was trimmed by 3 bases and V by 5 bases; bases with no gene match: 8. The CDR3 DNA reads TGTGCCAGCAGCCCTGGACAGGGAGGTCACACTGAAGCTTTCTTT. Encoded protein: CASSPGQGGHTEAFF.

The chain carries TRBV9 and TRBJ2-2; perhaps TRBD1 as D (6 bases). This CDR3 contains 15 residues. Looked up from germline, CDR1 is SGDLS and CDR2 is YYNGEE. V was shortened by 2 bases and J by 3 bases, with 11 bases between the two germline ends. CDR3 DNA sequence: TGTGCCAGCAGCGTTAGGGGGTCGGACACCGGGGAGCTGTTTTTT. It is translated as CASSVRGSDTGELFF.

The chain is built from TRBV7-3 and TRBJ2-3; D is undetermined. Trimming took off 0 bases at V and 2 bases at J, with 3 bases between the two ends. The germline CDR1 and CDR2 sequences are SGHTA and FQGTGA. This CDR3 contains 13 residues. Written as DNA, the CDR3 is TGTGCCAGCAGCTTAACTACCACAGATACGCAGTATTTT. Encoded protein: CASSLTTTDTQYF. Together with reference TRBV7-3 and TRBJ2-3, the CDR3 gives the full variable domain: GAGVSQTPSNKVTEKGKYVELRCDPISGHTALYWYRQSLGQGPEFLIYFQGTGAADDSGLPNDRFFAVRPEGSVSTLKIQRTERGDSAVYLCASSLTTTDTQYFGPGTRLTVL.

The V and J genes are TRBV18 and TRBJ1-1; D uncertain. Per the germline V gene, CDR1 is KGHSH and CDR2 is LQKENI. Trimming took 1 base from V and 0 from J, leaving 6 bases between them. This CDR3 is 14 amino acids long. CDR3 loop: CASSPRNMNTEAFF. The CDR3 region has the DNA TGTGCCAGCTCACCACGCAACATGAACACTGAAGCTTTCTTT.

The sample holds one count of this clone. The rearrangement joins TRBV6-5 to TRBJ2-5; D gene unclear. The V end lost 7 bases, the J end lost 5 bases, and 5 bases lay between the germline ends. CDR3 size: 10 residues. Per the germline V gene, CDR1 is MNHEY and CDR2 is SVGAGI. The CDR3 DNA reads as TGTGCCAGCACCCGCGAGACCCAGTACTTC. Amino acid sequence: CASTRETQYF.

The chain links TRBV29-1 to TRBJ1-2; D is possibly TRBD1 (6 bases). This CDR3 has 12 residues. V was cut by 3 bases and J by 4 bases, with 9 bases left in between. Germline CDR1 and CDR2: SQVTM and ANQGSEA. The CDR3 DNA is TGCAGCGTTGATTTCAGGGGCTATGGCTACACCTTC. Encoded protein: CSVDFRGYGYTF.